What follows are 5 T cell receptor beta chains derived from one specimen sequenced in a study of cytomegalovirus exposure and HLA in healthy donors. Vbeta (60) and Jbeta (13) primers were used in the PCR. Some clones are missing from TCRdb's copy, which holds only in-frame ones; the method was immunoSEQ multiplex PCR. The repertoire holds about 170,000 clones, roughly 78% seen once, with over 10% in the top ten. Sample: PBMCs. The receptors stem from a woman in her fifties or sixties in good health and CMV-seropositive.

The chain recombines TRBV29-1 with TRBJ1-2; D perhaps matches TRBD1 (6 bases). V dropped 3 bases and J dropped 8 bases, with 7 bases sitting between them. The CDR3 sequence is 10 residues long. Germline CDR1 is SQVTM and CDR2 is ANQGSEA. The CDR3 here is CSVDTGGYTF. The CDR3 bases are TGCAGCGTTGACACAGGGGGCTACACCTTC.

This clone was counted a few times. The chain links TRBV7-8 to TRBJ1-2; D is unresolved. The CDR3 is 16 amino acids. The germline V gene has CDR1 SGHVS and CDR2 FQNEAQ. The V and J ends lost 4 bases and 0 bases respectively, with 15 bases between them. Here the CDR3 reads CASSSYVSYTNYGYTF. Written as DNA, the CDR3 is TGTGCCAGCAGCTCCTACGTCTCCTATACTAACTATGGCTACACCTTC.

On this clone itself: Other nucleotide sequences in the sample specify the same CDR3. The chain links TRBV9 to TRBJ2-7, with D possibly TRBD2 on 6 matching bases. The CDR3 is made up of 15 amino acids. Germline assignment: CDR1 SGDLS and CDR2 YYNGEE. The ends were cut back, 0 bases at V and 0 bases at J, with 10 bases in the middle. DNA of the CDR3: TGTGCCAGCAGCGTAGATGGAGGGAGCTCCTACGAGCAGTACTTC. Its protein product is CASSVDGGSSYEQYF.

The chain recombines TRBV19 with TRBJ2-1; tentatively, D is TRBD1 (5 bases). V was trimmed by 8 bases and J by 2 bases, leaving 16 bases between them. Germline CDR1 reads LNHDA; CDR2 reads SQIVND (reference sequence). This CDR3 spans 15 amino acids. This CDR3 reads CASQLGVGTYNEQFF. The CDR3 nucleotides read TGTGCCAGTCAATTAGGGGTGGGGACCTACAATGAGCAGTTCTTC.

The chain joins TRBV4-2 to TRBJ2-2, with 8 nucleotides matching TRBD2. After removal of 5 bases from V and 1 base from J, the junction contained 15 bases not matched to a gene. The V gene's germline CDR1 is LGHNA and CDR2 YNFKEQ. This CDR3 region has 19 residues. The chain's CDR3 is CASSSHWRIAGLNTGELFF. As DNA, the CDR3 is TGTGCCAGCAGCTCTCATTGGAGAATAGCGGGGTTGAACACCGGGGAGCTGTTTTTT.